This T cell receptor beta chain was recovered during a study of blood T cells in healthy people across ages. Germline-derived CDR1 and CDR2 are MNHEY and SVGEGT. V was pared by 5 bases and J by 7 bases, with 10 bases of the junction left unmatched. CDR3 size: 15 residues. Isolated per sample were at least 6.5 million PBMCs. Together with a sample-barcoded 5' primer, a J-beta primer mix was included in a second PCR lasting about 6 to 11 cycles. From the 5' RACE reads, TCRdb called clonotypes with MiXCR, one entry per CDR3 protein. This sample carries about 640,000 distinct CDR3 sequences, approximately 30% of them seen once, and the ten largest clones take around a sixth. This clonotype came up a few times. A much larger clone lies a single base off, so this may be a read error.

This sequence joins TRBV6-2 or TRBV6-3 and TRBJ2-7; 11 nucleotides agree with TRBD1. This clonotype originated in a woman older than 75 in good health. The material sequenced was blood. In nucleotides, the CDR3 is TGTGCCAGCAGTCGGACAGGGGGCGGTTGGAATGAGCAGTACTTC. It yields the protein CASSRTGGGWNEQYF.